This T cell receptor beta chain emerged from a study of blood T cells in healthy people across ages. General study findings and limits: Researchers report that TCR beta diversity correlated strongly with naive T cell percentage.

Together with a sample-barcoded 5' primer, a J-beta primer mix was included in a second PCR lasting about 7 to 11 cycles. TCRdb called the 5' RACE reads again in MiXCR, with one record for every CDR3 protein. The repertoire holds over a million distinct CDR3 sequences, with more than 40% as singletons. On this clonotype itself: Antigen: not known.

CDR3 length: 14 residues. CDR1 is SNHLY, CDR2 FYNNEI, per germline. V dropped 11 bases and J dropped 5; count of bases not matched to a gene: 13. Total RNA amounts of at least 5 micrograms were extracted per sample. The sample comprised blood. This receptor was taken from a woman between 55 and 75 years old in good health. The chain couples TRBV2 to TRBJ2-5; 8 nucleotides align to TRBD2. The CDR3 DNA reads as TGTGCCCTATTGGCAGCGGGAGCGGGGGAGACCCAGTACTTC. It is translated as CALLAAGAGETQYF. Together with reference TRBV2 and TRBJ2-5, the CDR3 gives the full variable domain: EPEVTQTPSHQVTQMGQEVILRCVPISNHLYFYWYRQILGQKVEFLVSFYNNEISEKSEIFDDQFSVERPDGSNFTLKIRSTKLEDSAMYFCALLAAGAGETQYFGPGTRLLVL.